The 21 T cell receptor beta chains in this list originate from one sample, sequenced in a study of memory CD4+ T cells and cytomegalovirus serostatus. Libraries were prepared by immunoSEQ multiplex PCR; TCRdb keeps only in-frame clonotypes and omits some of them. Seen here are about 56,000 clones, around 79% observed once, and the top ten hold 2.6%. Single viable CD3+CD4+CD8-CD45RO+ cells were sorted as the memory CD4+ T cells. The sample was memory CD4+ T cells from blood. The receptors were gathered from an adult in good health and CMV-seropositive.

This chain links TRBV5-1 with TRBJ2-7, with D uncertain. Between the trimmed V and J ends, which lost 2 bases and 5 bases, there was a span of 5 bases. The germline V gene encodes CDR1 SGHRS and CDR2 YFSETQ. The CDR3 runs to 11 residues. The CDR3 spells CASSLQDEQYF. The CDR3 DNA follows: TGCGCCAGCAGCTTACAAGACGAGCAGTACTTC.

The chain joins TRBV21-1 to TRBJ2-7; no DNA check was done on the table's D call, TRBD2. TRBV21-1 is an annotated pseudogene. The CDR3 is 15 residues long. CDR3 bases: TGTGCCAGCAGCAAAAGGGGGGGGCTCTCCTACGAGCAGTACGTC. This sequence encodes CASSKRGGLSYEQYV.

The chain recombines TRBV18 with TRBJ2-7, with D perhaps assigned TRBD1 or TRBD2 (5 bases each). The CDR3 runs 12 residues. The germline CDR1 and CDR2 sequences are KGHSH and LQKENI. V gave up 3 bases and J gave up 3 bases, with 6 bases separating them. The CDR3 DNA is TGTGCCAGCTCACCGGGACGCTACGAGCAGTACTTC. It yields the protein CASSPGRYEQYF.

The chain recombines TRBV5-1 with TRBJ2-3, with 10 bases matching TRBD2. Germline CDR1 and CDR2: SGHRS and YFSETQ. V dropped 0 bases and J dropped 7; count of bases not matched to a gene: 11. The CDR3 runs 17 residues. CDR3 coding DNA: TGCGCCAGCAGCTTGGACGGTCCTAGCGGGAGTAGGAATACGCAGTATTTT. Its translation is CASSLDGPSGSRNTQYF. The full variable domain, in which reference TRBV5-1 and TRBJ2-3 provide the parts outside the CDR3, is KAGVTQTPRYLIKTRGQQVTLSCSPISGHRSVSWYQQTPGQGLQFLFEYFSETQRNKGNFPGRFSGRQFSNSRSEMNVSTLELGDSALYLCASSLDGPSGSRNTQYFGPGTRLTVL.

This chain connects TRBV7-2 to TRBJ2-3; the D is unclear. Germline V gene data show CDR1 as SGHTA and CDR2 as FQGNSA. Trimming took off 5 bases at V and 0 bases at J, with 21 bases between the two ends. CDR3 length equals 18 residues. The CDR3 DNA reads TGTGCCAGCAGCCTTAGCCCGCCGGGTCAGTCTAGCACAGATACGCAGTATTTT. It specifies CASSLSPPGQSSTDTQYF. Supplemented by reference TRBV7-2 and TRBJ2-3, the full variable domain reads GAGVSQSPSNKVTEKGKDVELRCDPISGHTALYWYRQSLGQGLEFLIYFQGNSAPDKSGLPSDRFSAERTGGSVSTLTIQRTQQEDSAVYLCASSLSPPGQSSTDTQYFGPGTRLTVL.

The chain combines TRBV14 with TRBJ2-5; D possibly corresponds to TRBD1 (6 bases). CDR1 and CDR2 (germline): SGHDN, FVKESK. The CDR3 extends over 14 amino acids. V was clipped by 4 bases and J by 5 bases, with 14 bases between them. The CDR3 loop is CASSLGHKWETQYF. The CDR3 bases are TGTGCCAGCAGCCTGGGACACAAATGGGAGACCCAGTACTTC.

V gene TRBV5-1 combines with J gene TRBJ2-2; D call uncertain. Deletions cut 3 bases from V and 0 bases from J, with 12 bases between. The CDR3 length is 16 residues. Germline V gene sequence: CDR1 SGHRS, CDR2 YFSETQ. As DNA, the CDR3 is TGCGCCAGCAGCTATTTCGGGTACGCGAACACCGGGGAGCTGTTTTTT. It codes for CASSYFGYANTGELFF.

CDR3 sequence: CASSHRTGGMKTQYF. The CDR3 DNA follows: TGTGCCAGCAGCCACCGGACAGGGGGTATGAAGACCCAGTACTTC. V and J are TRBV27 and TRBJ2-5; 10 nucleotides align to TRBD1. The ends lost 6 bases at V and 6 bases at J; junction bases unmatched: 10. Germline-derived CDR1 and CDR2 are MNHEY and SMNVEV (reference sequence). The length of the CDR3 is 15 residues.

The V call is TRBV18, the J call TRBJ1-1; D unclear. The length of the CDR3 is 13 residues. The V end was cut by 6 bases, the J end by 4 bases, with 12 bases between. CDR1 is KGHSH, CDR2 LQKENI, per germline. The chain's CDR3 is CASSPNPSTEAFF. In nucleotides, the CDR3 is TGTGCCAGCTCGCCGAACCCCTCCACTGAAGCTTTCTTT.

The J gene is TRBJ2-1, the V gene TRBV25-1; D is possibly TRBD1 (5 bases). The germline V gene has CDR1 MGHDK and CDR2 SYGVNS. The CDR3 has 14 residues. V shed 4 bases and J shed 1 base, with 8 bases lying between them. CDR3 protein: CASSGQISYNEQFF. As DNA, the CDR3 is TGTGCCAGCAGTGGACAGATATCCTACAATGAGCAGTTCTTC.

The J gene is TRBJ1-3, the V gene TRBV7-6; TRBD1 is a possible D gene (5 bases). The CDR3 is 15 residues long. V was clipped by 3 bases and J by 2 bases, with 11 bases between them. Germline-derived CDR1 and CDR2 are SGHVS and FNYEAQ. The CDR3 here is CASSFGTGAGNTIYF. Written as DNA, the CDR3 is TGTGCCAGCAGCTTCGGTACAGGAGCTGGAAACACCATATATTTT.

The gene calls are TRBV30 and TRBJ2-7; a possible D gene is TRBD2 (6 bases). The CDR3 runs 13 residues. Trimming removed 0 bases from V and 6 bases from J, with 12 bases in between. The germline gives CDR1 GTSNPN, CDR2 SVGIG (reference sequence). CDR3 nucleotide sequence: TGTGCCTGGAGTGTATTGGGACTTGGCGAGCAGTACTTC. It encodes CAWSVLGLGEQYF.

This clone has a handful of counts. The V and J genes are TRBV7-2 and TRBJ1-2, with D unresolved. Per the germline V gene, CDR1 is SGHTA and CDR2 is FQGNSA. Trimming took off 1 base at V and 4 bases at J, with 10 bases between the two ends. CDR3 length: 14 residues. In DNA, the CDR3 is TGTGCCAGCAGCTTAGATTGGACGGTCTATGGCTACACCTTC. Translated, it gives CASSLDWTVYGYTF.

The rearrangement links TRBV19 to TRBJ1-1; possible D gene TRBD1, 5 bases. Trimming removed 5 bases at V and 1 base at J, with 14 bases between. This CDR3 is built from 15 residues. CDR1 and CDR2 from the germline V gene are LNHDA and SQIVND (reference sequence). The CDR3 nucleotides are TGTGCCAGTAGTCTAATAGGGACGGCGAACACTGAAGCTTTCTTT. This encodes CASSLIGTANTEAFF.

The chain carries TRBV15 and TRBJ1-3, with D uncertain. Trimming cost V 3 bases and J 8 bases, with 14 bases left between them. Germline-derived CDR1 and CDR2 are LNHNV and YYDKDF (reference sequence). CDR3 size: 14 residues. The CDR3 sequence: CATSRKPFSDTIYF. CDR3 nucleotides: TGTGCCACCAGCAGGAAGCCCTTTTCGGACACCATATATTTT.

The chain combines TRBV6-5 with TRBJ1-1; 9 bases line up with TRBD1. Germline assignment: CDR1 MNHEY and CDR2 SVGAGI. The CDR3 spans 14 residues. Losses at the gene ends were 5 bases for V and 6 bases for J; bases not matched to a gene: 7. The CDR3 DNA reads as TGTGCCAGCAGTAGTCCACAGGGGGCTGCTGAAGCTTTCTTT. It specifies CASSSPQGAAEAFF.

The J gene is TRBJ1-5, the V gene TRBV5-1, with D maybe TRBD1 (5 bases). The germline gives CDR1 SGHRS, CDR2 YFSETQ. V shed 2 bases and J shed 3 bases, with 9 bases lying between them. The CDR3 runs to 14 residues. The CDR3: CASSLPGLNQPQHF. The DNA of the CDR3 is TGCGCCAGCAGCTTACCAGGGCTCAATCAGCCCCAGCATTTT.

The chain uses TRBV5-1 and TRBJ2-7; D is perhaps TRBD2 (5 bases). This CDR3 spans 15 amino acids. Germline CDR1 and CDR2: SGHRS and YFSETQ. V was pared by 0 bases and J by 6 bases, with 16 bases between. The CDR3 bases are TGCGCCAGCAGCTTGGAGGGTGGACTCCTCGGCGAGCAGTACTTC. Protein: CASSLEGGLLGEQYF. The full variable domain, with the rest looked up from reference TRBV5-1 and TRBJ2-7, is KAGVTQTPRYLIKTRGQQVTLSCSPISGHRSVSWYQQTPGQGLQFLFEYFSETQRNKGNFPGRFSGRQFSNSRSEMNVSTLELGDSALYLCASSLEGGLLGEQYFGPGTRLTVT.

V is TRBV30 and J is TRBJ2-4, with 7 bases lining up with TRBD2. CDR3 length: 11 amino acids. CDR1 and CDR2 (germline): GTSNPN, SVGIG (reference sequence). Trimming cost V 4 bases and J 15 bases; bases outside gene matches: 9. This CDR3 is CAWNVAGVWYF. The CDR3 region has the DNA TGTGCCTGGAACGTAGCGGGCGTCTGGTACTTC.

The chain joins TRBV25-1 to TRBJ2-2; 9 nucleotides match TRBD2. The CDR3 sequence is 14 residues long. Germline CDR1 is MGHDK and CDR2 is SYGVNS. Trimming took 4 bases from V and 6 from J; bases not matched to a gene: 3. CDR3 sequence (DNA): TGTGCCAGCAGTGGATTAGCGGGAGCCGGGGAGCTGTTTTTT. This encodes CASSGLAGAGELFF.

The chain has TRBV11-2 and TRBJ2-7, with D possibly matching TRBD2 (6 bases). This CDR3 has 14 amino acids. The ends were cut back, 4 bases at V and 3 bases at J, with 13 bases in the middle. Germline-derived CDR1 and CDR2 are SGHAT and FQNNGV. The CDR3 sequence: CASSSHGGYYEQYV. In DNA, the CDR3 is TGTGCCAGCAGCTCCCACGGGGGATACTACGAGCAGTACGTC.